The present T cell receptor beta chain was sequenced within a study of cytomegalovirus exposure and HLA in healthy donors. All donors participated as healthy donors of bone marrow. Whereas donors were nominally healthy upon sampling, unrecorded immune exposures were probable. General study findings and limits: A prior analysis recorded that most TCR beta V segments were productive about 87% or about 30% of the time.

With regard to this clone: The antigen remains unidentified.

A multiplex PCR was run with 60 Vbeta primers and 13 Jbeta primers. Measured with immunoSEQ multiplex PCR; TCRdb has only the in-frame clones, and not every one. Of 150,000 to 200,000 clones listed, around 80% were seen once; the top ten hold more than 0.5%. Germline CDR1 reads MDHEN; CDR2 reads SYDVKM. This CDR3 region has 12 residues. V lost 6 bases, J lost 6 bases, and 10 bases lay in between. The specimen was PBMCs. The rearrangement joins TRBV28 to TRBJ2-3; maybe TRBD2 (6 bases). This receptor was taken from a woman in her fifties or sixties in good health and CMV-seronegative. This CDR3 reads CASSTRGDTQYF. CDR3 DNA sequence: TGTGCCAGCAGCACCCGGGGGGATACGCAGTATTTT.